These T cell receptor beta chains were read from a single sample in a study of CD4 T cells in relation to SARS-CoV-2 and coronaviruses. The data were produced by immunoSEQ multiplex PCR, yet TCRdb's version contains in-frame clones alone and is incomplete. Found here are about 21,000 clones, roughly 76% of them singletons; the top ten hold 15% to 20%. The antigens these receptors bind are not known. Input material: CD4+ T cells from PBMCs, cultured in vitro. Receptor source: a human donor in good health. The CDR3 runs from the conserved cysteine through the conserved F or W. A D gene is named only where the DNA matches it firmly. Not every row has a clone size; where given, it reads once, few, many or a size class.

DNA	CDR3	J	V	size	D
TGTGCCAGCAGCCAATCGGACAGGGGCTCTGGGGCCAACGTCCTGACTTTC	CASSQSDRGSGANVLTF	TRBJ2-6	TRBV3-1/TRBV3-2	once	TRBD1
TGCAGCGTTGGCCAAACTAGCGGGAGAAGCGAGCAGTACTTC	CSVGQTSGRSEQYF	TRBJ2-7	TRBV29-1	NA	TRBD2
TGTGCCTGGAGTGTGGGAGCGGGAGTGAAAAAGACCCAGTACTTC	CAWSVGAGVKKTQYF	TRBJ2-5	TRBV30	NA	TRBD2
TGTGCCAGCAGCCAAGATTGGGGTAGCGGGAGAGGGTACAATGAGCAGTTCTTC	CASSQDWGSGRGYNEQFF	TRBJ2-1	TRBV3-1/TRBV3-2	NA	TRBD2
TGTGCCACCAGCAGAGATAAAGGGATGGCCTATGGCTACACCTTC	CATSRDKGMAYGYTF	TRBJ1-2	TRBV15	NA	NA
TGTGCCAGCAGCCGATCACGGGTCACTGAAGCTTTCTTT	CASSRSRVTEAFF	TRBJ1-1	TRBV3-1/TRBV3-2	NA	NA
TGTGCCAGCTCTATTGAGGGACTGAGACCCTACGAGCAGTACTTC	CASSIEGLRPYEQYF	TRBJ2-7	TRBV2	NA	NA
TGCGCCAGCAGTGAGTCGCCGGGGCCCCAAGAGACCCAGTACTTC	CASSESPGPQETQYF	TRBJ2-5	TRBV10-1	once	NA
TGCGCCAGCAGCTCTGATTTCCGTCGGAAGTTCTTC	CASSSDFRRKFF	TRBJ2-1	TRBV5-1	once	NA
TGTGCCAGCAAGAGGACAGGGGAAAATTCACCCCTCCACTTT	CASKRTGENSPLHF	TRBJ1-6	TRBV2	NA	TRBD1
TGTGCCAGCAGTGGGACGACAGTGTACTCCTACGAGCAGTACTTC	CASSGTTVYSYEQYF	TRBJ2-7	TRBV7-9	NA	NA
TGTGCTAGTGGTTTGGCCGGGGGACGGGTCTATGGCTACACCTTC	CASGLAGGRVYGYTF	TRBJ1-2	TRBV12-5	NA	NA
TGCAGTGCTAGTCGGGACTTTACCTACGAGCAGTACTTC	CSASRDFTYEQYF	TRBJ2-7	TRBV20-1	once	NA
TGTGCCAGTAGTCAGAACTTGAACACTGAAGCTTTCTTT	CASSQNLNTEAFF	TRBJ1-1	TRBV19	few	NA
TGTGCCAGCAGTTACGAGACCTCCTCCTACAATGAGCAGTTCTTC	CASSYETSSYNEQFF	TRBJ2-1	TRBV6-6	NA	NA
TGTGCCACCAGCAGAGGGCCAGATACGCAGTATTTT	CATSRGPDTQYF	TRBJ2-3	TRBV15	once	NA
TGTGCCAGCTCACATGCGGGGACAGGGAATTATGGCTACACCTTC	CASSHAGTGNYGYTF	TRBJ1-2	TRBV18	NA	TRBD1
TGCGCCAGCAGCCGGACAGGGGAAACCTACAATGAGCAGTTCTTC	CASSRTGETYNEQFF	TRBJ2-1	TRBV5-1	NA	TRBD1
TGTGCCAGCAGTTCCCTCAAACTCGAGCAGTACTTC	CASSSLKLEQYF	TRBJ2-7	TRBV12-3/TRBV12-4	NA	NA
TGTGCCACCAGTGATGCAGGTTTGTTTGAACAGTTCTTC	CATSDAGLFEQFF	TRBJ2-1	TRBV24-1	NA	NA
TGCAGCGTTGAATGGGGGGCGTCGTCTGGGGCCAACGTCCTGACTTTC	CSVEWGASSGANVLTF	TRBJ2-6	TRBV29-1	few	NA
TGTGCCAGCAGCTTATCACAGGTTTCCACCGGGGAGCTGTTTTTT	CASSLSQVSTGELFF	TRBJ2-2	TRBV7-9	NA	NA
TGTGCCAGTAGTAGGTGGGGGATCACAGATACGCAGTATTTT	CASSRWGITDTQYF	TRBJ2-3	TRBV19	NA	NA